Ten or more counts support the clone carrying this T cell receptor beta chain. These data belong to a study of T-cell reconstitution after alpha-beta-depleted transplantation in children. Unique molecular identifiers were incorporated when the TCRbeta library was constructed. TCRdb itself ran the PCR reads through MiXCR, one entry per CDR3 protein. The sample yields fewer than 550,000 distinct CDR3 sequences, roughly 10% seen once. V was trimmed by 8 bases and J by 0 bases, leaving 14 bases between them. The CDR3 is 14 amino acids. Germline loops: CDR1 DFQATT, CDR2 SNEGSKA (reference sequence). The V and J genes are TRBV20-1 and TRBJ2-1, with TRBD2 as a possible D gene (5 bases). The receptor was isolated from a human donor who donated a stem cell graft to a child with acute myeloid leukemia. The specimen comprised PBMCs from the stem cell graft donor, sampled from the stem cell graft. The CDR3 here is CSPIGGSSYNEQFF. In nucleotides, the CDR3 is TGCAGTCCAATAGGTGGGAGCTCCTACAATGAGCAGTTCTTC.